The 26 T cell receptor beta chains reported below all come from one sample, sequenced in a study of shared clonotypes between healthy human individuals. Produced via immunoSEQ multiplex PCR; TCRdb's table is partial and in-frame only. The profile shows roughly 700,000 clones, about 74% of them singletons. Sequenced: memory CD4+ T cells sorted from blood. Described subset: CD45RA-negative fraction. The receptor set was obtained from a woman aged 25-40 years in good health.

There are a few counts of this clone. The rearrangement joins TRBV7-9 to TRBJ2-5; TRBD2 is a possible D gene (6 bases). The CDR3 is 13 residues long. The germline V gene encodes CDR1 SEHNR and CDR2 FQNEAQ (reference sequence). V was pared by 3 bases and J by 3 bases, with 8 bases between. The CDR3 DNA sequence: TGTGCCAGCAGCTTGCGCGGGAAAGAGACCCAGTACTTC. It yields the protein CASSLRGKETQYF.

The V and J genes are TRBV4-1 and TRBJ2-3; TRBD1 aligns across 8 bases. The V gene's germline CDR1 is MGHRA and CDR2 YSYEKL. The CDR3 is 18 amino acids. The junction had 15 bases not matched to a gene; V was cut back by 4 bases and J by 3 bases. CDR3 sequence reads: CASSPRQGAVFMTDTQYF. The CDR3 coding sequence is TGCGCCAGCAGCCCAAGGCAGGGGGCAGTCTTCATGACAGATACGCAGTATTTT.

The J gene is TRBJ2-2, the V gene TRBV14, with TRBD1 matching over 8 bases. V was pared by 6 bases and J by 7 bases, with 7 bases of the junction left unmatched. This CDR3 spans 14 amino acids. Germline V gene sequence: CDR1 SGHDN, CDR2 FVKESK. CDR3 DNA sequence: TGTGCCAGCAGTCCGACAGGGGTGCACGGGGAGCTGTTTTTT. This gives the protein CASSPTGVHGELFF. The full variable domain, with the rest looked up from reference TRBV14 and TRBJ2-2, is EAGVTQFPSHSVIEKGQTVTLRCDPISGHDNLYWYRRVMGKEIKFLLHFVKESKQDESGMPNNRFLAERTGGTYSTLKVQPAELEDSGVYFCASSPTGVHGELFFGEGSRLTVL.

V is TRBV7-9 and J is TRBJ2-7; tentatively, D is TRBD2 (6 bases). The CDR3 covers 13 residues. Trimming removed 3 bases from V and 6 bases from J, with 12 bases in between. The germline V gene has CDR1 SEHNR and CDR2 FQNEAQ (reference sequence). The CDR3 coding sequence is TGTGCCAGCAGCTTCTCCCTTAGCGGCGAGCAGTACTTC. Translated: CASSFSLSGEQYF.

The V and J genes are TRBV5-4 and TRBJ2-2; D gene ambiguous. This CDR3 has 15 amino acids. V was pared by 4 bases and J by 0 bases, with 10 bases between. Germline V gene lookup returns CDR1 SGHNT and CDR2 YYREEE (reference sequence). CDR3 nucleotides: TGTGCCAGCAGCCGCCCCGGACCGAACACCGGGGAGCTGTTTTTT. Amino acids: CASSRPGPNTGELFF.

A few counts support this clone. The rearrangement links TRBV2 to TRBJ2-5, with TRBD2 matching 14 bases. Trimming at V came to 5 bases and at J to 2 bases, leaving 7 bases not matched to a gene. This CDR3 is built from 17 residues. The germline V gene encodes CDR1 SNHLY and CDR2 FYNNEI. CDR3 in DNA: TGTGCCAGCAGTCCGGGACTAGCGGGAGTCGATCAAGAGACCCAGTACTTC. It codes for CASSPGLAGVDQETQYF.

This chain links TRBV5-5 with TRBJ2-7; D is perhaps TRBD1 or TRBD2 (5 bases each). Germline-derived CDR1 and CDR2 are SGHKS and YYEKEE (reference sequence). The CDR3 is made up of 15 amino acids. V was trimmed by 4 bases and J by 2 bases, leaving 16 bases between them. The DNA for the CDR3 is TGTGCCAGCAGCCTGCTCGGGGCGCTAACCTACGAGCAGTACTTC. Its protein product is CASSLLGALTYEQYF.

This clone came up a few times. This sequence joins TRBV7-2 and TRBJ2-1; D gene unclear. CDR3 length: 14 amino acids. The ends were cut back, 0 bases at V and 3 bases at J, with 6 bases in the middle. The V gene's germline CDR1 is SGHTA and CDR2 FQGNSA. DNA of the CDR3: TGTGCCAGCAGCTTAGCTAGCTTCTACAATGAGCAGTTCTTC. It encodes CASSLASFYNEQFF. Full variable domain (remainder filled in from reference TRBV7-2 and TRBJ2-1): GAGVSQSPSNKVTEKGKDVELRCDPISGHTALYWYRQSLGQGLEFLIYFQGNSAPDKSGLPSDRFSAERTGGSVSTLTIQRTQQEDSAVYLCASSLASFYNEQFFGPGTRLTVL.

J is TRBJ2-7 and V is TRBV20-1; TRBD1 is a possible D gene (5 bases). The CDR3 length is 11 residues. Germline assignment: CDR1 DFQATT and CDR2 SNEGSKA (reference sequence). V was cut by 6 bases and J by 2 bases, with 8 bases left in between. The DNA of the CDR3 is TGCAGTGCGATGGGGCCCTACGAGCAGTACTTC. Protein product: CSAMGPYEQYF.

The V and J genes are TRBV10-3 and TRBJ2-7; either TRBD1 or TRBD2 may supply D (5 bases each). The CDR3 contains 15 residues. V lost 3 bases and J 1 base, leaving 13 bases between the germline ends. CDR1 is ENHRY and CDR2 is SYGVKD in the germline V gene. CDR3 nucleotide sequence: TGTGCCATCAGTGATTCAAGAGGGGATTCCTACGAGCAGTACTTC. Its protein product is CAISDSRGDSYEQYF.

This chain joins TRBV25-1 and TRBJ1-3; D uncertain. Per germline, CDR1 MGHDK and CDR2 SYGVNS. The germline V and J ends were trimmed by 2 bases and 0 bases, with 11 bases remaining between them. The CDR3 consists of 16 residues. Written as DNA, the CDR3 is TGTGCCAGCAGTGAAGACGCAGGTTACTCTGGAAACACCATATATTTT. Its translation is CASSEDAGYSGNTIYF.

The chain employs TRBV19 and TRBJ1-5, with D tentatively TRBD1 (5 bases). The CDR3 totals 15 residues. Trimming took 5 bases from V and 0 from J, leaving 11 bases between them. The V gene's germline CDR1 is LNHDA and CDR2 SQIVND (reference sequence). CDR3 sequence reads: CASSVAGYSNQPQHF. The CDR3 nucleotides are TGTGCCAGTAGTGTGGCAGGGTATAGCAATCAGCCCCAGCATTTT. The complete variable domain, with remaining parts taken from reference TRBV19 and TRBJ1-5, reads DGGITQSPKYLFRKEGQNVTLSCEQNLNHDAMYWYRQDPGQGLRLIYYSQIVNDFQKGDIAEGYSVSREKKESFPLTVTSAQKNPTAFYLCASSVAGYSNQPQHFGDGTRLSIL.

CDR3 nucleotide sequence: TGTGCCAGCAGGCCGAGGGTGTTCATGTCCTACAATGAGCAGTTCTTC. It codes for CASRPRVFMSYNEQFF. The chain has TRBV28 and TRBJ2-1, with D tentatively TRBD2 (5 bases). The CDR3 has 16 amino acids. The germline gives CDR1 MDHEN, CDR2 SYDVKM. Trimming stripped 6 bases from V and 1 base from J, with 16 bases between. Combining the CDR3 with reference TRBV28 and TRBJ2-1 gives the whole variable domain DVKVTQSSRYLVKRTGEKVFLECVQDMDHENMFWYRQDPGLGLRLIYFSYDVKMKEKGDIPEGYSVSREKKERFSLILESASTNQTSMYLCASRPRVFMSYNEQFFGPGTRLTVL.

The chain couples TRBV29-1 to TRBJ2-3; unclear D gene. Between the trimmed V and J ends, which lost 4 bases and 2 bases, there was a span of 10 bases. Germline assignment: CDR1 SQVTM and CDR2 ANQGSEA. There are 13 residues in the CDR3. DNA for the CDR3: TGCAGCGTTGCCGGAACCCTCACAGATACGCAGTATTTT. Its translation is CSVAGTLTDTQYF.

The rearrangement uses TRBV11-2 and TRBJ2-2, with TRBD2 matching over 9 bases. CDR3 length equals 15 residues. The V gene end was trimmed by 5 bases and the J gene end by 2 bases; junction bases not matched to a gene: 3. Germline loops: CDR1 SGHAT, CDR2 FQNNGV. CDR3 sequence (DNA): TGTGCCAGCAGCAATAGCGGGAGTAACACCGGGGAGCTGTTTTTT. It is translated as CASSNSGSNTGELFF.

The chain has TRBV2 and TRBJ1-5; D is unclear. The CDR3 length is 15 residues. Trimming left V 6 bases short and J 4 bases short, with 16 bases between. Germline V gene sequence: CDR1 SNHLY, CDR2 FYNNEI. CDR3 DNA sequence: TGTGCCAGCAGCAGACTAAACAGCGCAAATCAGCCCCAGCATTTT. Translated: CASSRLNSANQPQHF.

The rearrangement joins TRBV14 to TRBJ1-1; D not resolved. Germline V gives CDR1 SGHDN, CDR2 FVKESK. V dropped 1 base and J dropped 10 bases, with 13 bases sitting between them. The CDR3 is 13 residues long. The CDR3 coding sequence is TGTGCCAGCAGCCAAGGGATCGGGAGGTCAGCTTTCTTT. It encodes CASSQGIGRSAFF.

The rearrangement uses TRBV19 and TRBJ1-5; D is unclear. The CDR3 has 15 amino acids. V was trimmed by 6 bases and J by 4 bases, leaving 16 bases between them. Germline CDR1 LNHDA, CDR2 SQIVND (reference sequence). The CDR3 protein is CASSRGFWGNQPQHF. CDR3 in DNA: TGTGCCAGTAGCAGAGGGTTTTGGGGAAATCAGCCCCAGCATTTT.

The chain's CDR3 is CASRRLAVSSYNEQFF. In DNA form, the CDR3 reads TGTGCCAGCAGGAGACTAGCCGTTAGCTCCTACAATGAGCAGTTCTTC. The chain has TRBV2 and TRBJ2-1; 7 nucleotides agree with TRBD2. This CDR3 contains 16 residues. Germline loops: CDR1 SNHLY, CDR2 FYNNEI. Trimming cost V 6 bases and J 0 bases; bases outside gene matches: 8.

CDR3 nucleotides: TGTGCCAGCAGTGAAGAGTTCGGGGGGTCTAACACCGGGGAGCTGTTTTTT. Its protein product is CASSEEFGGSNTGELFF. This rearrangement joins TRBV2 to TRBJ2-2; 7 bases match TRBD2. The trim removed 1 base at V and 2 bases at J, leaving 7 bases unmatched. Germline V CDR1 and CDR2: SNHLY, FYNNEI. The CDR3 loop spans 17 amino acids. Filled out from reference TRBV2 and TRBJ2-2, the complete variable domain reads EPEVTQTPSHQVTQMGQEVILRCVPISNHLYFYWYRQILGQKVEFLVSFYNNEISEKSEIFDDQFSVERPDGSNFTLKIRSTKLEDSAMYFCASSEEFGGSNTGELFFGEGSRLTVL.

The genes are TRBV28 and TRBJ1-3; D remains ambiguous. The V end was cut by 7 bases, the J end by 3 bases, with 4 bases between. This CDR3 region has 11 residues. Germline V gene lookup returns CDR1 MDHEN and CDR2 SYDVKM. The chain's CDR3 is CASTGGNTIYF. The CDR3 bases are TGTGCCAGCACAGGTGGAAACACCATATATTTT.

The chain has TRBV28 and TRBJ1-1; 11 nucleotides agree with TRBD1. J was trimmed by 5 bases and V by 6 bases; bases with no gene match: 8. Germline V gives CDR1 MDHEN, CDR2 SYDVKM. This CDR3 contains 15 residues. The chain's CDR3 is CASRSGTGGRTEAFF. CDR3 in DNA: TGTGCCAGCAGGTCCGGGACAGGGGGAAGGACTGAAGCTTTCTTT.

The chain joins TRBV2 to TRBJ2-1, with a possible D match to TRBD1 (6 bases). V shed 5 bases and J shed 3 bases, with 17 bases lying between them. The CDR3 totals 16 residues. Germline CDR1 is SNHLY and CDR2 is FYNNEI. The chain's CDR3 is CASSSTGNWGYNEQFF. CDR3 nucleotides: TGTGCCAGCAGTTCTACAGGGAATTGGGGCTACAATGAGCAGTTCTTC.

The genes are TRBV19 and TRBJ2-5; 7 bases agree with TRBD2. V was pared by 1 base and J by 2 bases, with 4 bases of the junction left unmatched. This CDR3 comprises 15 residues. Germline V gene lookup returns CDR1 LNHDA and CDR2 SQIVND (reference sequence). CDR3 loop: CASSIGGEGQETQYF. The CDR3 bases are TGTGCCAGTAGTATAGGAGGGGAGGGACAAGAGACCCAGTACTTC.

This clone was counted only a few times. The CDR3 loop is CASSQGTYQPQHF. The CDR3 DNA is TGTGCCAGCAGCCAAGGGACCTATCAGCCCCAGCATTTT. This chain links TRBV7-2 with TRBJ1-5; the D gene is possibly TRBD1 (5 bases). This CDR3 is 13 amino acids long. Germline V CDR1 and CDR2: SGHTA, FQGNSA. The germline V and J ends were trimmed by 5 bases and 5 bases, with 10 bases remaining between them.

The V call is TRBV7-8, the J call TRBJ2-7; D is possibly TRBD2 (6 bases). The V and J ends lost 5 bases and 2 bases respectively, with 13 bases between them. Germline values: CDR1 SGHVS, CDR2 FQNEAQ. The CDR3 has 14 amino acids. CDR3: CASSTTSRTYEQYF. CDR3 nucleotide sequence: TGTGCCAGCAGCACCACTAGCCGAACCTACGAGCAGTACTTC.